These T cell receptor beta chains were read from a single sample in a study of blood T cell repertoires in COVID-19. Repertoires were generated with immunoSEQ multiplex PCR, while TCRdb's copy carries only in-frame clones and drops some. The table records some 240,000 clones, roughly 84% of them present only once. Material: peripheral blood. The receptors were gathered from a woman aged 40-49 years who had recovered from COVID-19. Each CDR3 is given with its conserved first and last residue. Fields, in order: J gene, clone size, V gene, D gene, CDR3 DNA, CDR3 protein. The D gene is left open where the match is weak. Clone size, where shown, is once, few, many, or a class for clones that have expanded.

TRBJ1-2,-,TRBV6-5,-,TGTGCCAGCAGTTACCAAGGAGACGTCTATGGCTACACCTTC,CASSYQGDVYGYTF
TRBJ1-2,-,TRBV7-2,TRBD1,TGTGCCAGCAGCTCCAGGGGGGAAAATGGCTACACCTTC,CASSSRGENGYTF
TRBJ2-7,-,TRBV15,TRBD1,TGTGCCACCAGCAAGGACAGGGACTACGAGCAGTACTTC,CATSKDRDYEQYF
TRBJ1-2,-,TRBV4-3,-,TGCGCCAGCAGCCAAGAGGCCGGCGGAACCTACGGCTACACCTTC,CASSQEAGGTYGYTF
TRBJ1-1,-,TRBV4-3,TRBD1,TGCGCCAGCAGCCGCGGGACAGCCAACGCTTTCTTT,CASSRGTANAFF
TRBJ2-3,-,TRBV7-2,TRBD2,TGTGCCAGCAGCTTAATGAGCGGGACTAACTCGGATACGCAGTATTTT,CASSLMSGTNSDTQYF
TRBJ2-7,-,TRBV5-4,TRBD1,TGTGCCAGCAGCCCGGGACAGAACGTCCACGAGCAGTACTTC,CASSPGQNVHEQYF
TRBJ1-6,-,TRBV6-6,TRBD1,TGTGCCAGCACCGCAGACAAGGGGGCTTCACCCCTCCACTTT,CASTADKGASPLHF
TRBJ2-7,-,TRBV29-1,TRBD2,TGCAGCGTTGAAGAAGCGGGAGAATACGAGCAGTACTTC,CSVEEAGEYEQYF
TRBJ1-1,-,TRBV7-9,-,TGTGCCAGCAGCTTGATAGGGGGGGTGAGCACTGAAGCTTTCTTT,CASSLIGGVSTEAFF
TRBJ1-1,once,TRBV10-3,TRBD1,TGTGCCATCAGACAGGGGGCGGACACTGAAGCTTTCTTT,CAIRQGADTEAFF
TRBJ1-4,-,TRBV12-3/TRBV12-4,-,TGTGCTGCGGGGGGGGCTGATGAAAAACTGTTTTTT,CAAGGADEKLFF
TRBJ2-3,-,TRBV7-9,-,TGTGCCAGCAGCTTAGATGCGGGTTCAGATACGCAGTATTTT,CASSLDAGSDTQYF
TRBJ2-7,once,TRBV3-1/TRBV3-2,-,TGTGCCAGCAGCCAAGATCTTCACGGCTACGAGCAGTACTTC,CASSQDLHGYEQYF
TRBJ2-7,-,TRBV5-4,-,TGTGCCAGCAGCTTGGAGAGGGGGAACTACGAGCAGTACTTC,CASSLERGNYEQYF
TRBJ2-2,-,TRBV7-3,TRBD1,TGTGCCAGCAGCAACCGACAGGGGGCAAGGACCGGGGAGCTGTTTTTT,CASSNRQGARTGELFF
TRBJ2-7,once,TRBV7-2,TRBD1,TGTGCCAGCAGCTTGGGGACAGGGGTGACCTACGAGCAGTACTTC,CASSLGTGVTYEQYF
TRBJ2-7,-,TRBV20-1,-,TGCAGTGCCGATCACAGGGACGAGCAGTACTTC,CSADHRDEQYF
TRBJ2-3,-,TRBV4-1,TRBD2,TGCGCCAGCAGCCAAGATTCCTCCGGACTAGCGGGGGGGCCAACAGATACGCAGTATTTT,CASSQDSSGLAGGPTDTQYF
TRBJ2-5,-,TRBV7-7,TRBD1,TGTGCTAGCAGCCCAGAACAGGGGTTACAGACCCAGTACTTC,CASSPEQGLQTQYF
TRBJ1-2,-,TRBV18,TRBD1,TGTGCCAGCTCACCTGAGCCGGGACAGGGGGTTTTTGGCTACACCTTC,CASSPEPGQGVFGYTF
TRBJ1-4,-,TRBV30,TRBD1,TGTGCCTGGACGGGACAGGGTCGCGAAAAACTGTTTTTT,CAWTGQGREKLFF
TRBJ1-2,-,TRBV7-2,-,TGTGCCAGCAGCTTACAGTCAGAATACTATGGCTACACCTTC,CASSLQSEYYGYTF
TRBJ2-7,-,TRBV4-1,TRBD1,TGCGCCAGCAGCCAAGGTTCGGTACGACAGGGGATGGAGGACGAGCAGTACTTC,CASSQGSVRQGMEDEQYF
TRBJ2-1,-,TRBV30,TRBD2,TGTGCCCGAAGCGGGAATGGTTACAATGAGCAGTTCTTC,CARSGNGYNEQFF
TRBJ2-1,once,TRBV9,TRBD2,TGTGCCAGCAGCGTAAGACTAGCGGAAACCAATGAGCAGTTCTTC,CASSVRLAETNEQFF
TRBJ1-5,-,TRBV6-5,-,TGTGCCAGCAGTTACTCCCGGGGGAATCAGCCCCAGCATTTT,CASSYSRGNQPQHF
TRBJ1-2,-,TRBV14,-,TGTGCCAGCAGCCAAGAGTGGAGCGGCTATGGCTACACCTTC,CASSQEWSGYGYTF
TRBJ2-1,-,TRBV11-3,-,TGTGCCAGCAGCTTAAGAGCCGATTCCGGGTACAATGAGCAGTTCTTC,CASSLRADSGYNEQFF
TRBJ2-2,-,TRBV19,-,TGTGCCAGTAGCGTACAGGGCATCGGCGGGGAGCTGTTTTTT,CASSVQGIGGELFF
TRBJ1-1,-,TRBV4-3,-,TGCGCCAGCAGCCCGCAATACAGCATGGCGAACACTGAAGCTTTCTTT,CASSPQYSMANTEAFF
TRBJ1-1,once,TRBV30,-,TGTGCCTGGAGTGTTTTAGGAGGTAGGTCGAACACTGAAGCTTTCTTT,CAWSVLGGRSNTEAFF
TRBJ1-2,-,TRBV2,-,TGTGCCAGCAGTGATGAGGGTGGCTACACCTTC,CASSDEGGYTF
TRBJ1-1,few,TRBV7-9,-,TGTGCCAGCAGCGTTGGAGACACTGAAGCTTTCTTT,CASSVGDTEAFF
TRBJ1-5,-,TRBV15,-,TGTGCCACCAGCGGACAGCTTAGCAATCAGCCCCAGCATTTT,CATSGQLSNQPQHF
TRBJ2-3,-,TRBV9,TRBD2,TGTGCCAGCAGCGTAGAACTAGCGGACGATACGCAGTATTTT,CASSVELADDTQYF
TRBJ2-5,once,TRBV7-2,TRBD1,TGTGCCAGCAGCCTCGGACAGGGGCAGGGGGAGACCCAGTACTTC,CASSLGQGQGETQYF
TRBJ2-7,-,TRBV3-1/TRBV3-2,TRBD1,TGTGCCAGCAGCCGACCGGGACAGGGGTACGACGAGCAGTACTTC,CASSRPGQGYDEQYF
TRBJ2-7,-,TRBV6-2/TRBV6-3,-,TGTGCCAGCAGTTACGAGAGCTCCTACGAGCAGTACTTC,CASSYESSYEQYF
TRBJ2-3,-,TRBV14,-,TGTGCCAGCAGCCAAGATGGCAGGGCGGTCTATAGTACGCAGTATTTT,CASSQDGRAVYSTQYF
TRBJ2-5,-,TRBV2,-,TGTGCCAGCAGTGAAGAACAGGAAGAGACCCAGTACTTC,CASSEEQEETQYF
TRBJ2-7,-,TRBV7-8,-,TGTGCCAGCAGCCGATCCGGGAGCCCTTCAAACGAGCAGTACTTC,CASSRSGSPSNEQYF
TRBJ1-2,-,TRBV7-2,-,TGTGCCAGCAGCTTGACCGGGACACAATCCTTTAACTATGGCTACACCTTC,CASSLTGTQSFNYGYTF
TRBJ1-1,-,TRBV11-3,-,TGTGCCACCGCAGGCGGGGTCACTGAAGCTTTCTTT,CATAGGVTEAFF
TRBJ1-2,-,TRBV12-3/TRBV12-4,-,TGTGCCAGCAGTTTAGAGTCAGGCTATGGCTACACCTTC,CASSLESGYGYTF
TRBJ1-6,-,TRBV2,-,TGTGCCAGCAATGAGGAGGGTAGCTCACCCCTCCACTTT,CASNEEGSSPLHF
TRBJ2-2,-,TRBV5-6,-,TGTGCCAGCAGCTTGGGAGGACTGTCGAACACCGGGGAGCTGTTTTTT,CASSLGGLSNTGELFF
TRBJ2-7,-,TRBV5-5,-,TGTGCCAGCAGCCGTAATTCACTTGCGATAAGTAGCGAGCAGTACTTC,CASSRNSLAISSEQYF
TRBJ2-3,-,TRBV7-2,TRBD2,TGTGCCAGCAGCTTAGGACTAGCGGGGGGGGCAGATACGCAGTATTTT,CASSLGLAGGADTQYF
TRBJ2-4,-,TRBV12-3/TRBV12-4,-,TGTGCCAGCAGTTTCTCCGGGGAAAACATTCAGTACTTC,CASSFSGENIQYF
TRBJ1-1,-,TRBV5-6,-,TGTGCCAGCAGCTTGGAGCGGGGGATCGCTGAAGCTTTCTTT,CASSLERGIAEAFF
TRBJ2-5,-,TRBV12-3/TRBV12-4,-,TGTGCCAGCAGCCCAACAAAAGAGACCCAGTACTTC,CASSPTKETQYF
TRBJ1-2,-,TRBV19,TRBD1,TGTGCCAGTAGTTTTGGGACAGCCTATGGCTACACCTTC,CASSFGTAYGYTF
TRBJ1-2,once,TRBV5-1,-,TGCGCCAGCAGCACATCAGATGGGGAGGGCTACACCTTC,CASSTSDGEGYTF
TRBJ1-5,-,TRBV10-3,-,TGTGCCACCGCAGGGGAGTTGGGTCAGCCCCAGCATTTT,CATAGELGQPQHF
TRBJ2-7,-,TRBV7-9,TRBD1,TGTGCCAGCAGCTTGGGGACAGGAGACGAGCAGTACTTC,CASSLGTGDEQYF
TRBJ1-5,-,TRBV9,-,TGTGCCAGCAGCAGGGGGTTGAGCAATCAGCCCCAGCATTTT,CASSRGLSNQPQHF
TRBJ1-2,few,TRBV6-5,TRBD1,TGTGCCAGCAGTTACGGACAGGGGGAATATGGCTACACCTTC,CASSYGQGEYGYTF
TRBJ1-2,once,TRBV7-2,-,TGTGCCAGCAGCTTAGTTACCGGACTGGTCGGGTATGGCTACACCTTC,CASSLVTGLVGYGYTF